This passage covers 26 T cell receptor beta chains from one sample sequenced in a study of tumor and adjacent non-tumor tissue in lung cancer. A modified ARM-PCR protocol with three rounds of nested PCR amplified TCRbeta. TCRdb fed the multiplex PCR reads into MiXCR, producing one record per CDR3 protein. The sample lists fewer than 75,000 distinct CDR3 sequences, roughly three quarters occurring once. This sample's RNA came from whole unsorted tissue. Distant lung tissue was collected more than 3 cm away from the tumor edge. Sequenced sample: distant non-tumor lung tissue. The receptors derive from a man aged 55 to 69 with non-small cell lung cancer.

This clonotype has at least ten counts. The rearrangement uses TRBV24-1 and TRBJ2-6; D ambiguous. Germline V gene data show CDR1 as KGHDR and CDR2 as SFDVKD. The CDR3 is 15 amino acids. Trimming removed 5 bases at V and 2 bases at J, with 9 bases between. This chain's CDR3 is CATSAGSAGANVLTF. In DNA form, the CDR3 reads TGTGCCACCAGTGCTGGTTCGGCTGGGGCCAACGTCCTGACTTTC.

This clonotype was observed a handful of times. The chain is built from TRBV14 and TRBJ2-1, with D perhaps matching TRBD2 (6 bases). V was clipped by 5 bases and J by 4 bases, with 15 bases between them. The CDR3 spans 15 residues. CDR1 is SGHDN, CDR2 FVKESK, per germline. The CDR3: CASSYGLTWYNEQFF. The CDR3 nucleotides read TGTGCCAGCAGCTACGGACTAACTTGGTACAATGAGCAGTTCTTC.

Turning to this clonotype: Since the CDR3 does not end with the conserved phenylalanine or tryptophan, this likely comes from a read error. The chain joins TRBV13 to TRBJ2-3; D tentatively fits TRBD1 or TRBD2 (5 bases each). Germline CDR1 reads PRHDT; CDR2 reads FYEKMQ (reference sequence). This CDR3 comprises 15 residues. CDR3 sequence reads: CVGSLARQNTDTQYL. The CDR3 DNA is TGTGTCGGCAGCTTAGCGAGACAGAACACAGATACGCAGTATTTA.

Worth noting for this clonotype: The junction differs from germline at one of its ends, possibly a read error. The chain carries TRBV10-3 and TRBJ2-6; 11 bases match TRBD2. Germline V gives CDR1 ENHRY, CDR2 SYGVKD. This CDR3 has 20 residues. The DNA of the CDR3 is TGTGTCATCAGTGAACATGGGAGTAGCGGGAGGGACTCTGGGGCCAACGTCATGACTTTC. Translated: CVISEHGSSGRDSGANVMTF.

For this clonotype: This may be a read error: a much more frequent sequence differs by one nucleotide. The chain uses TRBV11-2 and TRBJ1-1, with a tentative D call TRBD1 (6 bases). CDR1 is SGHAT and CDR2 is FQNNGV in the germline V gene. CDR3 length equals 15 residues. CDR3: CTSSLEPGANTEAFF. The CDR3 DNA follows: TGTACCAGCAGCTTAGAGCCGGGGGCGAACACTGAAGCTTTCTTT.

The sample holds many counts of this clonotype. This may arise from a read error, as a much more abundant clone is one base away. V and J are TRBV7-8 and TRBJ2-5; D is ambiguous. The CDR3 runs 16 residues. Germline CDR1 is SGHVS and CDR2 is FQNEAQ. V shed 1 base and J shed 4 bases, with 16 bases lying between them. In DNA form, the CDR3 reads TGTGCCAGCAGCTTAGTTCTGGTGCCCCCTCGAGAGACCCAGTACTTC. It encodes CASSLVLVPPRETQYF.

As for this clonotype: At one boundary the junction diverges from the germline segment, which might be a read error. V gene TRBV11-1 combines with J gene TRBJ2-1; perhaps TRBD2 as D (6 bases). The CDR3 contains 16 residues. Germline V gene lookup returns CDR1 SGHAT and CDR2 FQDESV (reference sequence). The CDR3 is CASSLSIPAGYNEQIF. CDR3 nucleotide sequence: TGTGCCAGCAGCTTAAGTATACCAGCGGGCTACAATGAGCAGATCTTC.

To note about this clonotype: One end of the junction does not line up with germline, which may come from a read error. V is TRBV28 and J is TRBJ1-1; TRBD1 might be the D (5 bases). This CDR3 region has 15 residues. Germline lookup yields CDR1 MDHEN and CDR2 SYDVKM. The CDR3 DNA follows: TGTACCAGCAGTTCGGGGGGGACTACCAACACTGAAGCTTTCTTT. Translating it yields CTSSSGGTTNTEAFF.

Comments on this clonotype: An end of the junction does not agree with germline; a read error may underlie this. The chain combines TRBV7-9 with TRBJ2-7; no clear D. The CDR3 is 17 amino acids. Germline assignment: CDR1 SEHNR and CDR2 FQNEAQ (reference sequence). The CDR3 loop is CASSLLVLSDGTYEQNF. CDR3 DNA: TGTGCCAGCAGCTTGTTAGTTCTATCGGACGGTACCTACGAGCAGAACTTC.

Details on this clonotype: At one end the junction does not follow the germline gene, possibly because of a read error. The V call is TRBV6-5, the J call TRBJ2-2; D is possibly TRBD2 (5 bases). This CDR3 region has 12 residues. Germline CDR1 MNHEY, CDR2 SVGAGI. The CDR3 bases are TGTGCCAGTGGCGGAAACACCGGGGAGTTGTTGTTT. Protein sequence: CASGGNTGELLF.

The chain is built from TRBV20-1 and TRBJ2-3, with 13 nucleotides matching TRBD2. The CDR3 is 14 residues long. Trimming removed 6 bases from V and 8 bases from J; junction bases left unmatched: 8. Germline-derived CDR1 and CDR2 are DFQATT and SNEGSKA (reference sequence). The CDR3 reads CSALLAGGVATQYF. The CDR3 nucleotides read TGCAGTGCCCTACTAGCGGGAGGGGTAGCTACGCAGTATTTT.

Concerning this clonotype: Without the conserved terminal phenylalanine or tryptophan, this CDR3 likely stems from a read error. The gene calls are TRBV6-2 or TRBV6-3 and TRBJ2-1, with TRBD2 matching 7 bases. The CDR3 length is 17 residues. V dropped 2 bases and J dropped 10; count of bases not matched to a gene: 17. Germline V gives CDR1 MNHEY, CDR2 SVGEGT. In nucleotides, the CDR3 is TGTGCCAGCAGTTACAATATACGCGGGAGTTTCGCCCCCGAGCAGTTCTTA. Translated: CASSYNIRGSFAPEQFL.

This clonotype was detected a few times. The chain employs TRBV23-1 and TRBJ2-3; D ambiguous. TRBV23-1 is an ORF for which the function is uncertain. This CDR3 comprises 13 residues. V was trimmed by 3 bases and J by 2 bases, leaving 6 bases between them. The chain's CDR3 is CASSHRTTDTQYF. The CDR3 nucleotides read TGCGCCAGCAGTCACCGGACCACAGATACGCAGTATTTT.

In its sample, this clonotype was seen many times. This sequence joins TRBV7-8 and TRBJ2-3; D gene unclear. V lost 4 bases to trimming and J lost 2 bases, with 13 bases between them. In germline, CDR1 is SGHVS, CDR2 FQNEAQ. This CDR3 spans 15 amino acids. The CDR3 DNA reads TGTGCCAGCAGCTCCGAGTCAGGTCTCACAGATACGCAGTATTTT. Amino acids: CASSSESGLTDTQYF.

As concerns this clonotype: At one boundary the junction diverges from the germline segment, which might be a read error. The rearrangement links TRBV29-1 to TRBJ2-5, with D possibly TRBD2 on 6 matching bases. CDR1 is SQVTM and CDR2 is ANQGSEA in the germline V gene. The CDR3 has 13 amino acids. CDR3 nucleotides: TGCAGAGTTGAAGATGAGACGGGAGAGACCCAGTATTTC. This translates into CRVEDETGETQYF.

As regards this clonotype: At one end the junction does not follow the germline gene, possibly because of a read error. The rearrangement uses TRBV9 and TRBJ2-3; 7 bases match TRBD2. There are 16 residues in the CDR3. Per the germline V gene, CDR1 is SGDLS and CDR2 is YYNGEE. CDR3 sequence: CASSVDRASGNDTQYF. The CDR3 DNA follows: TGTGCCAGTAGCGTAGATAGGGCTAGCGGAAACGATACGCAGTATTTT.

Turning to this clonotype: This sequence may be a read error, since a much larger clone differs from it by one base. The CDR3, as DNA: TGTGCCAGCAGCGGTCCACAGGGGCCCGTGGAGCTGTTTTTT. Protein sequence: CASSGPQGPVELFF. V usage is TRBV7-9 and J usage is TRBJ2-2, with 7 bases aligning to TRBD1. Germline V gene lookup returns CDR1 SEHNR and CDR2 FQNEAQ (reference sequence). The ends lost 5 bases at V and 10 bases at J; junction bases unmatched: 10. The CDR3 has 14 residues. The full variable domain, in which reference TRBV7-9 and TRBJ2-2 provide the parts outside the CDR3, is DTGVSQNPRHKITKRGQNVTFRCDPISEHNRLYWYRQTLGQGPEFLTYFQNEAQLEKSRLLSDRFSAERPKGSFSTLEIQRTEQGDSAMYLCASSGPQGPVELFFGEGSRLTVL.

About this clonotype itself: Possible read error: a much larger clone is one base away. This chain uses TRBV20-1 with TRBJ2-3; unclear D gene. Germline CDR1 and CDR2: DFQATT and SNEGSKA (reference sequence). The CDR3 totals 14 residues. Here the CDR3 DNA reads TGCTGTGCTAGAGGTTGGACGGATCCAGATACGCAGTATTTT. It codes for CCARGWTDPDTQYF.

As regards this clonotype: A read error may produce the germline difference seen at one junction end. The J gene is TRBJ1-5, the V gene TRBV6-1; D uncertain. CDR3 length: 13 amino acids. CDR1 MNHNS and CDR2 SASEGT come from the germline V gene. The CDR3: CAIDETPDQPQLF. CDR3 in DNA: TGTGCCATCGATGAAACCCCCGATCAGCCCCAGCTTTTT.

Remarks on this clonotype: A read error is likely, as this CDR3 ends without the conserved phenylalanine or tryptophan. Because the CDR3's place on the DNA is in doubt, the DNA is left out and the CDR3 is given as listed by TCRdb. V usage is TRBV5-4 and J usage is TRBJ2-3; the table gives TRBD2 as D, unverified against the DNA. The CDR3 is 16 amino acids in total, end residues counted. Germline assignment: CDR1 SGHNT and CDR2 YYREEE (reference sequence). The CDR3: CASSPIELEPGDTHYL.

This clonotype was seen many times. CDR3 residues: CASIGRGPYEQYF. The CDR3 bases are TGTGCCAGCATTGGGCGGGGTCCCTACGAGCAGTACTTC. The rearrangement links TRBV28 to TRBJ2-7; perhaps TRBD2 as D (6 bases). Trimming left V 7 bases short and J 2 bases short, with 12 bases between. Germline loops: CDR1 MDHEN, CDR2 SYDVKM. The CDR3 runs 13 residues.

Details on this clonotype: Sequence at one end of the junction differs from germline and may be a read error. This chain joins TRBV6-5 and TRBJ2-7; the match to TRBD2 covers 7 bases. Germline V CDR1 and CDR2: MNHEY, SVGAGI. This CDR3 region has 15 residues. CDR3 amino acids: CASSYSRRETVEKYF. For the CDR3, the DNA is TGTGCCAGCAGTTACTCGAGGCGGGAGACAGTCGAGAAGTACTTC.

In its sample, this clonotype was seen many times. The chain joins TRBV20-1 to TRBJ2-3; 13 nucleotides line up with TRBD2. This CDR3 comprises 16 residues. The V gene's germline CDR1 is DFQATT and CDR2 SNEGSKA (reference sequence). The V gene end was trimmed by 6 bases and the J gene end by 3 bases; junction bases not matched to a gene: 9. The CDR3 here is CSAPTSGRAGTDTQYF. CDR3 sequence (DNA): TGCAGTGCCCCAACTAGCGGGAGGGCCGGGACAGATACGCAGTATTTT.

Worth noting for this clonotype: No conserved phenylalanine or tryptophan is present at the end of the CDR3, so a read error is the likely explanation. The chain joins TRBV12-3 or TRBV12-4 to TRBJ1-1; D may be TRBD1 (5 bases). V dropped 9 bases and J dropped 6 bases, with 14 bases sitting between them. This CDR3 spans 12 amino acids. The chain's CDR3 is CARLGGTAEAFL. The CDR3 bases are TGTGCCAGGCTGGGGGGGACCGCTGAAGCTTTCCTT.

This chain connects TRBV29-1 to TRBJ2-3; perhaps TRBD1 as D (6 bases). The CDR3 totals 16 residues. Per the germline V gene, CDR1 is SQVTM and CDR2 is ANQGSEA. V was cut by 6 bases and J by 4 bases, with 23 bases left in between. CDR3 sequence reads: CSVGTTGTRVADTQYF. The CDR3 DNA is TGCAGCGTAGGTACAACCGGGACAAGGGTAGCAGATACGCAGTATTTT.

This clonotype was seen at least ten times. The J gene is TRBJ2-3, the V gene TRBV5-1; 7 bases are a match to TRBD2. V gave up 2 bases and J gave up 2 bases; unmatched junction bases: 11. This CDR3 contains 17 residues. Germline V gene lookup returns CDR1 SGHRS and CDR2 YFSETQ. CDR3 amino acids: CASSFLPAGESTDTQYF. CDR3 DNA sequence: TGCGCCAGCAGCTTTTTACCCGCGGGAGAGTCCACAGATACGCAGTATTTT.